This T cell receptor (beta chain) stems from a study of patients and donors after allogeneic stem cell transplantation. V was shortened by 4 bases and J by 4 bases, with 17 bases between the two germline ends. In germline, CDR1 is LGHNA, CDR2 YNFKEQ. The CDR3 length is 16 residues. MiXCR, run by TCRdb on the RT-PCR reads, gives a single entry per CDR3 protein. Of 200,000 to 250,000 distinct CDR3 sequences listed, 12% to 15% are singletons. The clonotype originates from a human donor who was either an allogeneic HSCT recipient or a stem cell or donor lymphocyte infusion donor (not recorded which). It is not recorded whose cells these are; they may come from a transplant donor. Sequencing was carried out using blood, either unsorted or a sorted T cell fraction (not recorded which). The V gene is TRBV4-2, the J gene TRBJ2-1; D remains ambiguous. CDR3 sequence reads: CASSPNRPASYNEQFF. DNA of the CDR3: TGTGCCAGCAGCCCAAACAGACCAGCTTCTTACAATGAGCAGTTCTTC.